This T cell receptor (beta chain) was observed in a study of STAT3 mutations in large granular lymphocyte leukemia. About the research overall: 40% of treated T-LGLL patients showed hematologic response to immunosuppression. Broader study findings: In about 30% of the 18 patients, new TCR clonotypes emerged after therapy. Samples missed the first appearance of the clone. Every T-cell large granular lymphocyte leukemia patient had at least one immunodominant TCR beta clonotype.

With regard to this clone: Antigen: not known.

There are 15 residues in the CDR3. V was pared by 0 bases and J by 3 bases, with 3 bases of the junction left unmatched. CDR1 LGHNA and CDR2 YNFKEQ come from the germline V gene. Only in-frame clones appear in the TCRdb table, and some are missing; sequencing was by immunoSEQ multiplex PCR. The sample includes more than 6,500 clones, 70% to 80% of them seen just once. This TCR derives from a woman between 40 and 55 years old with T-cell large granular lymphocyte leukemia. Some clones in this sample may be carry-over from other donors' samples. Input material: peripheral blood mononuclear cells. The chain couples TRBV4-2 to TRBJ2-7; TRBD2 agrees at 9 bases. The DNA of the CDR3 is TGTGCCAGCAGCCAAGAGCGGGAGGGTTTCTACGAGCAGTACTTC. Amino acid sequence: CASSQEREGFYEQYF.